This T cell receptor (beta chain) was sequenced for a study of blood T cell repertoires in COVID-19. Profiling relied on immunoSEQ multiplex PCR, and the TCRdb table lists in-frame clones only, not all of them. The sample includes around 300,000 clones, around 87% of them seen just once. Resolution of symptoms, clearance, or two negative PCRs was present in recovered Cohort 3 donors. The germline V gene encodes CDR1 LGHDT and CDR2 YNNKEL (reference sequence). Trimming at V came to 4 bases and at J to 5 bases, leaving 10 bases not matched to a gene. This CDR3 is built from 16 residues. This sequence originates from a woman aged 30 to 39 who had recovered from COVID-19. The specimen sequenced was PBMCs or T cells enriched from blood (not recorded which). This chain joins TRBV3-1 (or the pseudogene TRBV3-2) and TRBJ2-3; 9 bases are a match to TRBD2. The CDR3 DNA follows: TGTGCCAGCAGCCTGAGAGCGGGGGGAGGCGGAGATACGCAGTATTTT. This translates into CASSLRAGGGGDTQYF.